The 6 T cell receptor beta chains reported below all come from one sample, sequenced in a study of memory CD4+ T cells and cytomegalovirus serostatus (dated by TCRdb to between 2018 and 2021). Libraries were built with the immunoSEQ multiplex PCR assay. Entries here come from immuneACCESS through TCRdb and include only in-frame sequences with V and J called. Some clones fail to appear in such tables; in the studies checked, an unresolved V gene covers under half of the shortfall, and the cause of the remainder is unknown. The sample includes 75,000 to 90,000 clones, with 65% to 85% observed a single time. The top ten clones comprise about 0.72% of the sample. Single viable CD3+CD4+CD8-CD45RO+ cells were sorted as memory CD4+ T cells on a FACSAria II. The sequenced sample was memory CD4+ T cells from blood. These receptors were taken from an adult in good health and CMV-seronegative.

The CDR3 bases are TGCAGCGCCCGGGACTGGAACACTGAAGCTTTCTTT. It is translated as CSARDWNTEAFF. This chain connects TRBV29-1 to TRBJ1-1, with D tentatively TRBD1 (5 bases). The CDR3 consists of 12 residues. V lost 7 bases to trimming and J lost 1 base, with 10 bases between them. The germline gives CDR1 SQVTM, CDR2 ANQGSEA.

This clone has more than one count but fewer than ten. The V call is TRBV9, the J call TRBJ1-1; TRBD1 agrees at 9 bases. V dropped 3 bases and J dropped 0; count of bases not matched to a gene: 9. This CDR3 spans 17 amino acids. Germline assignment: CDR1 SGDLS and CDR2 YYNGEE. The CDR3 region has the DNA TGTGCCAGCAGCGCAGGGGGACAGGGACAGATGAACACTGAAGCTTTCTTT. It translates to CASSAGGQGQMNTEAFF.

The rearrangement uses TRBV6-4 and TRBJ2-1; either TRBD1 or TRBD2 may fit D (6 bases each). Germline lookup yields CDR1 MRHNA and CDR2 SNTAGT. Trimming took off 1 base at V and 8 bases at J, with 12 bases between the two ends. The CDR3 spans 14 residues. The CDR3, as DNA: TGTGCCAGCAGTGACTTTGGGGGGCCTGATGAGCAGTTCTTC. Translation gives CASSDFGGPDEQFF.

The chain combines TRBV6-5 with TRBJ1-2; the D gene is possibly TRBD1 (5 bases). CDR1 and CDR2 (germline): MNHEY, SVGAGI. V was trimmed by 4 bases and J by 4 bases, leaving 16 bases between them. This CDR3 has 15 residues. The CDR3 nucleotides read TGTGCCAGCAGTTCTACCGGGACGGACGTCTATGGCTACACCTTC. Its protein is CASSSTGTDVYGYTF.

V is TRBV6-5 and J is TRBJ2-6; D is unclear. The CDR3 is made up of 12 amino acids. The V gene lost 8 bases and the J gene lost 4 bases, with 6 bases spanning the gap. Germline CDR1 is MNHEY and CDR2 is SVGAGI. Here the CDR3 reads CASQSGANVLTF. In DNA, the CDR3 is TGTGCCAGCCAGTCCGGGGCCAACGTCCTGACTTTC.

V gene TRBV11-2 combines with J gene TRBJ1-1, with D unclear. From germline, CDR1 is SGHAT and CDR2 FQNNGV. The V end lost 0 bases, the J end lost 1 base, and 9 bases lay between the germline ends. The CDR3 covers 15 residues. The CDR3 DNA sequence: TGTGCCAGCAGCTTAGAAGAGGTCCCGAACACTGAAGCTTTCTTT. This sequence encodes CASSLEEVPNTEAFF.